This passage covers 10 T cell receptor beta chains from one sample sequenced in a study of blood T cell repertoires in COVID-19. Assay: immunoSEQ multiplex PCR; the TCRdb copy retains only in-frame clones and omits some. The repertoire consists of roughly 120,000 clones, with more than 75% occurring once and the leading ten covering around 4.6%. The sample comprised peripheral blood. These receptors were taken from a man in his 60s with COVID-19, enrolled during active disease.

This clone was detected once. The chain joins TRBV19 to TRBJ2-5, with D possibly matching TRBD2 (6 bases). V dropped 1 base and J dropped 2 bases, with 11 bases sitting between them. The CDR3 spans 15 residues. The germline V gene encodes CDR1 LNHDA and CDR2 SQIVND (reference sequence). CDR3 region: CASSIGGDLQETQYF. CDR3 coding DNA: TGTGCCAGTAGTATAGGAGGGGACTTGCAAGAGACCCAGTACTTC.

The chain combines TRBV5-4 with TRBJ2-1; 7 bases are a match to TRBD1. CDR1 and CDR2 from the germline V gene are SGHNT and YYREEE (reference sequence). The ends lost 0 bases at V and 12 bases at J; junction bases unmatched: 6. The CDR3 is 13 residues long. The CDR3: CASSLDTGTAQFF. The CDR3 nucleotides are TGTGCCAGCAGCTTGGATACCGGGACAGCGCAGTTCTTC. The whole variable domain, remainder taken from reference TRBV5-4 and TRBJ2-1, is ETGVTQSPTHLIKTRGQQVTLRCSSQSGHNTVSWYQQALGQGPQFIFQYYREEENGRGNFPPRFSGLQFPNYSSELNVNALELDDSALYLCASSLDTGTAQFFGPGTRLTVL.

The V gene is TRBV5-1, the J gene TRBJ2-1; D unclear. CDR1 SGHRS and CDR2 YFSETQ come from the germline V gene. Trimming pared 0 bases from V and 4 bases from J, leaving 8 bases between. This CDR3 region has 14 residues. The CDR3 sequence: CASSLVSPYNEQFF. CDR3 in DNA: TGCGCCAGCAGCTTGGTATCCCCTTACAATGAGCAGTTCTTC.

The chain employs TRBV5-1 and TRBJ1-2, with D perhaps TRBD1 (5 bases). V lost 6 bases and J lost 3, with 12 bases in between. The CDR3 length is 13 residues. Germline-derived CDR1 and CDR2 are SGHRS and YFSETQ. The CDR3 is CASTGGGDYGYTF. The CDR3 DNA is TGCGCCAGCACCGGGGGAGGGGACTATGGCTACACCTTC.

The chain joins TRBV13 to TRBJ2-7; 11 bases match TRBD2. Germline values: CDR1 PRHDT, CDR2 FYEKMQ (reference sequence). The CDR3 contains 15 residues. Trimming at V came to 0 bases and at J to 7 bases, leaving 5 bases not matched to a gene. The CDR3 loop reads CASSLGTSGTSEQYF. Written as DNA, the CDR3 is TGTGCCAGCAGCTTAGGGACTAGCGGGACCTCGGAGCAGTACTTC. The whole variable domain, filled in from reference TRBV13 and TRBJ2-7, reads AAGVIQSPRHLIKEKRETATLKCYPIPRHDTVYWYQQGPGQDPQFLISFYEKMQSDKGSIPDRFSAQQFSDYHSELNMSSLELGDSALYFCASSLGTSGTSEQYFGPGTRLTVT.

The chain combines TRBV6-5 with TRBJ2-1; tentatively, D is TRBD2 (6 bases). The V gene lost 7 bases and the J gene lost 4 bases, with 14 bases spanning the gap. Germline V gene lookup returns CDR1 MNHEY and CDR2 SVGAGI. CDR3 length: 14 amino acids. CDR3 amino acids: CASIKPGLYNEQFF. Written as DNA, the CDR3 is TGTGCCAGCATTAAACCGGGACTTTACAATGAGCAGTTCTTC.

The chain links TRBV5-1 to TRBJ1-1; D uncertain. From germline, CDR1 is SGHRS and CDR2 YFSETQ. Deletions cut 0 bases from V and 4 bases from J, with 13 bases between. The CDR3 is 15 amino acids. The CDR3 nucleotides are TGCGCCAGCAGCTTGGCCGGAGGGTTTGGCACTGAAGCTTTCTTT. This encodes CASSLAGGFGTEAFF. The entire variable domain, with the rest obtained from reference TRBV5-1 and TRBJ1-1, is as follows: KAGVTQTPRYLIKTRGQQVTLSCSPISGHRSVSWYQQTPGQGLQFLFEYFSETQRNKGNFPGRFSGRQFSNSRSEMNVSTLELGDSALYLCASSLAGGFGTEAFFGQGTRLTVV.

The chain uses TRBV28 and TRBJ1-2; D is unresolved. The CDR3 runs 13 residues. The germline gives CDR1 MDHEN, CDR2 SYDVKM. The V gene lost 6 bases and the J gene lost 6 bases, with 14 bases spanning the gap. The CDR3 sequence is CASSPARGNGYTF. CDR3 nucleotides: TGTGCCAGCAGCCCTGCCAGAGGGAATGGCTACACCTTC.

The chain uses TRBV7-2 and TRBJ1-2; a possible D gene is TRBD1 (6 bases). Germline CDR1 SGHTA, CDR2 FQGNSA. With 1 base removed from V and 3 bases from J, the gap between germline ends came to 15 bases. The CDR3 covers 16 residues. CDR3 region: CASSLDPGGADYGYTF. CDR3 DNA: TGTGCCAGCAGCTTAGACCCTGGGGGCGCGGACTATGGCTACACCTTC.

This clone has more than one count but fewer than ten. The rearrangement joins TRBV5-1 to TRBJ2-7, with D unresolved. CDR3 size: 15 residues. Germline V CDR1 and CDR2: SGHRS, YFSETQ. The V end lost 1 base, the J end lost 6 bases, and 17 bases lay between the germline ends. CDR3 amino acids: CASSLNPAGGTEQYF. CDR3 bases: TGCGCCAGCAGCTTGAATCCGGCAGGTGGAACCGAGCAGTACTTC. The full variable domain, in which reference TRBV5-1 and TRBJ2-7 provide the parts outside the CDR3, is KAGVTQTPRYLIKTRGQQVTLSCSPISGHRSVSWYQQTPGQGLQFLFEYFSETQRNKGNFPGRFSGRQFSNSRSEMNVSTLELGDSALYLCASSLNPAGGTEQYFGPGTRLTVT.